This TCR beta chain was recorded in a study of cytomegalovirus exposure and HLA in healthy donors. The PCR made use of 60 Vbeta and 13 Jbeta primers. Method: immunoSEQ multiplex PCR; TCRdb's copy keeps in-frame clones and lacks some. The sample lists 160,000 or so clones, more than 65% occurring once. The germline V gene encodes CDR1 SGDLS and CDR2 YYNGEE. The CDR3 runs to 14 residues. V shed 3 bases and J shed 5 bases, with 14 bases lying between them. Specimen: PBMCs. This clonotype originated in a man younger than 35 in good health and CMV-seropositive. The rearrangement links TRBV9 to TRBJ1-1; possible D gene TRBD1, 6 bases. Written as DNA, the CDR3 is TGTGCCAGCAGCGGTTGGGGAGGGGGGACTGAAGCTTTCTTT. Its translation is CASSGWGGGTEAFF.